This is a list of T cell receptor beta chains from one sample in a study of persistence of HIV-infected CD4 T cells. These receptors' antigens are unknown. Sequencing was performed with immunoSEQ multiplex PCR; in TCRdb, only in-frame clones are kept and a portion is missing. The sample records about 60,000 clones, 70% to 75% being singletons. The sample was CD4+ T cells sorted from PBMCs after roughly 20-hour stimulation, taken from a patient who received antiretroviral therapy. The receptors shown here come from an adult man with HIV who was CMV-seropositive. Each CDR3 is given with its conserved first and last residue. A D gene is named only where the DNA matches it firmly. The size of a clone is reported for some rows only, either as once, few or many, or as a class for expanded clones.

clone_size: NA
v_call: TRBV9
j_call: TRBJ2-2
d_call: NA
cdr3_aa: CASSGTVDGELFF
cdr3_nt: TGTGCCAGCAGCGGGACAGTGGATGGGGAGCTGTTTTTT

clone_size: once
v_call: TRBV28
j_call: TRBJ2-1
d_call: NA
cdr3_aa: CASSSLSGGRRVNEQFF
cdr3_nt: TGTGCCAGCAGTTCGCTGTCCGGGGGGCGGAGGGTCAATGAGCAGTTCTTC

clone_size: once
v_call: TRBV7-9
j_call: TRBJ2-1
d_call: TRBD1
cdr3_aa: CASSYRFGTGSYNEQFF
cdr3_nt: TGTGCCAGCAGTTACCGCTTCGGGACAGGTTCCTACAATGAGCAGTTCTTC

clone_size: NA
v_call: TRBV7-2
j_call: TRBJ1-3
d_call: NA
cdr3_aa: CASSTRQSSRGNTIYF
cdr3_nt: TGTGCCAGCAGCACCCGACAGTCCTCGCGCGGAAACACCATATATTTT

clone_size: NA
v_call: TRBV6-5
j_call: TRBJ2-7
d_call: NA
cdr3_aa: CASSRGSGGSYEQYF
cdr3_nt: TGTGCCAGCAGTCGGGGGTCAGGGGGTTCCTACGAGCAGTACTTC

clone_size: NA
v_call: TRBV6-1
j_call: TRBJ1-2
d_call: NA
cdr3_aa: CASSEPGGKDYGYTF
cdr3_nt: TGTGCCAGCAGTGAACCGGGGGGCAAAGACTATGGCTACACCTTC

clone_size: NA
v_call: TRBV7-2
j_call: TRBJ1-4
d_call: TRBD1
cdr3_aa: CASSPSLTGPEKLFF
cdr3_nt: TGTGCCAGCAGCCCCAGCCTGACAGGGCCGGAAAAACTGTTTTTT

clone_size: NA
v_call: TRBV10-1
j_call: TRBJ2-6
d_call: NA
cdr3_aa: CASSSGANVLTF
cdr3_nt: TGCGCCAGCAGTAGCGGGGCCAACGTCCTGACTTTC

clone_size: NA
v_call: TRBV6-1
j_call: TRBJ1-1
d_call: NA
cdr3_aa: CASSEYLQGRAFF
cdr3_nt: TGTGCCAGCAGTGAATATCTACAGGGAAGGGCTTTCTTT

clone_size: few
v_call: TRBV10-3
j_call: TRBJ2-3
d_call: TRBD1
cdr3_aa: CAISESTQGADTQYF
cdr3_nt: TGTGCCATCAGTGAGTCGACACAGGGGGCCGATACGCAGTATTTT

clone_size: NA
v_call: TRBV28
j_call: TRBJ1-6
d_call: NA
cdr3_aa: CASSSITPYNSPLHF
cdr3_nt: TGTGCCAGCAGTTCAATTACCCCCTATAATTCACCCCTCCACTTT

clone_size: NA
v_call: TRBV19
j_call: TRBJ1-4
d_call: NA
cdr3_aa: CASSTLYDRSDEKLFF
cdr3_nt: TGTGCCAGTAGTACACTATACGACAGGTCGGACGAAAAACTGTTTTTT

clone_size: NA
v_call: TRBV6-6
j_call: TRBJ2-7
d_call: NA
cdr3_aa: CASSGQREQYF
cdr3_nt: TGTGCCAGCAGTGGCCAGAGGGAGCAGTACTTC

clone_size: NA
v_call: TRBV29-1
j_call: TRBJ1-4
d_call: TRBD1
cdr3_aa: CRDGTGVEKLFF
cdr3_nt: TGCAGGGATGGGACAGGGGTTGAAAAACTGTTTTTT

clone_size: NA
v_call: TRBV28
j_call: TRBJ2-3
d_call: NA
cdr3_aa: CASSWGRGTDTQYF
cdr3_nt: TGTGCCAGCAGCTGGGGGCGCGGCACAGATACGCAGTATTTT

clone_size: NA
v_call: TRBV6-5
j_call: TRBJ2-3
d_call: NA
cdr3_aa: CASSTGTDTQYF
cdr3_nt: TGTGCCAGCAGCACTGGCACAGATACGCAGTATTTT

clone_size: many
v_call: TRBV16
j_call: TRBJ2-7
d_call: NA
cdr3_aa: CASSLPINIKYF
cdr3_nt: TGTGCCAGCAGCCTACCAATAAACATAAAGTACTTC

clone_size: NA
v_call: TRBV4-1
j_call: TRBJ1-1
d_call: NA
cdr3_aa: CASSSQEGTEAFF
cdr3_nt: TGCGCCAGCAGCTCACAGGAGGGCACTGAAGCTTTCTTT

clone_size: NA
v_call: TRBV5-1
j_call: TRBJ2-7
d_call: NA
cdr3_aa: CASSPGGTENEQYF
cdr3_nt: TGCGCCAGCAGCCCTGGAGGGACAGAAAACGAGCAGTACTTC

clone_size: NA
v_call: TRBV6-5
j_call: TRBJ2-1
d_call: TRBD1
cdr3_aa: CASSYSTGRLNEQFF
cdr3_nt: TGTGCCAGCAGTTACTCGACAGGGAGACTAAATGAGCAGTTCTTC

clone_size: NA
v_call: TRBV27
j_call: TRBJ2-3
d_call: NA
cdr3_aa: CASSFSLSTDTQYF
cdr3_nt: TGTGCCAGCAGTTTTTCACTCAGCACAGATACGCAGTATTTT

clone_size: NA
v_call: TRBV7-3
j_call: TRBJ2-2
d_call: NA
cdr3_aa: CASSSDGPNTGELFF
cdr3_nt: TGTGCCAGCAGCTCGGACGGTCCGAACACCGGGGAGCTGTTTTTT

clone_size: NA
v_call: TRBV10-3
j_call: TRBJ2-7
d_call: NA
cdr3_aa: CAISESSGQGNYEQYF
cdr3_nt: TGTGCCATCAGTGAGTCAAGTGGGCAGGGAAACTACGAGCAGTACTTC

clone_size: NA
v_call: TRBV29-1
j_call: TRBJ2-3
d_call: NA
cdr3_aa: CSVRVQTDTQYF
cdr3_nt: TGCAGCGTTAGGGTTCAAACAGATACGCAGTATTTT

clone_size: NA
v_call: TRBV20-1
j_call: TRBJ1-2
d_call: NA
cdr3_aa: CSASYRAGYGYTF
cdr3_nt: TGCAGTGCTAGTTACAGGGCGGGGTATGGCTACACCTTC

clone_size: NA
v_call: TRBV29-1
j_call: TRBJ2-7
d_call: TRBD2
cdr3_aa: CSVLKLAGVFYEQYF
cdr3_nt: TGCAGCGTCCTTAAACTAGCGGGCGTCTTCTACGAGCAGTACTTC

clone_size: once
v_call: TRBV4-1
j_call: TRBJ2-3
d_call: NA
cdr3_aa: CASSQEVTRTDTQYF
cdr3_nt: TGCGCCAGCAGCCAAGAGGTAACCCGCACAGATACGCAGTATTTT

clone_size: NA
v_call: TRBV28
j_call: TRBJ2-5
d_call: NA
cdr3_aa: CASSSGGTDQETQYF
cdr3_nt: TGTGCCAGCAGTTCGGGGGGGACAGACCAAGAGACCCAGTACTTC

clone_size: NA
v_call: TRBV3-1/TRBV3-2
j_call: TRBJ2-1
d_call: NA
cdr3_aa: CASSQEGWRGGSYNEQFF
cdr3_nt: TGTGCCAGCAGCCAAGAAGGATGGAGGGGGGGCTCATACAATGAGCAGTTCTTC

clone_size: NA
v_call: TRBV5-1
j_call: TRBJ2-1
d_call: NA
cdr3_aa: CASSWGSGGDEQFF
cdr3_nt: TGCGCCAGCAGCTGGGGGTCGGGTGGGGATGAGCAGTTCTTC

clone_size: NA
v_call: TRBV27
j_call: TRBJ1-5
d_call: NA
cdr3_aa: CASSPGTLRNQPQHF
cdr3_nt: TGTGCCAGCAGTCCCGGGACCCTAAGGAATCAGCCCCAGCATTTT

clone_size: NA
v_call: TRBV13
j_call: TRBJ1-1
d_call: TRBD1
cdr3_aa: CASSSGDRGQLAFF
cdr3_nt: TGTGCCAGCAGCTCAGGTGACAGGGGGCAGTTGGCTTTCTTT

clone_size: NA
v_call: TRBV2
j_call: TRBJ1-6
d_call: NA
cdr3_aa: CASSETVPNSPLHF
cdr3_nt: TGTGCCAGCAGTGAAACGGTTCCCAATTCACCCCTCCACTTT

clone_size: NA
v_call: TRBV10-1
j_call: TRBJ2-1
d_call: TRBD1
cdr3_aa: CASSDAREGARYNEQFF
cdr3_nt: TGCGCCAGCAGTGATGCACGAGAGGGGGCAAGGTACAATGAGCAGTTCTTC

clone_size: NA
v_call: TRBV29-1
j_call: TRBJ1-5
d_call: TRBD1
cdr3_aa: CSVAQGVDQPQHF
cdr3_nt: TGCAGCGTTGCACAGGGGGTAGATCAGCCCCAGCATTTT

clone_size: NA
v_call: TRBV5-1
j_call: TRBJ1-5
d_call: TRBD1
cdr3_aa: CASSLTGENQPQHF
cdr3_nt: TGCGCCAGCAGCTTGACAGGGGAGAATCAGCCCCAGCATTTT

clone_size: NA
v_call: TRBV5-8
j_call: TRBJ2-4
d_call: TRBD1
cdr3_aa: CASSLASTGFMNIQYF
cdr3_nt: TGTGCCAGCAGCTTGGCTTCGACAGGGTTTATGAACATTCAGTACTTC

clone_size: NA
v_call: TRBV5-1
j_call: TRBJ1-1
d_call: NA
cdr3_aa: CASSLFLGSTEAFF
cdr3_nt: TGCGCCAGCAGCTTGTTTCTGGGGAGCACTGAAGCTTTCTTT

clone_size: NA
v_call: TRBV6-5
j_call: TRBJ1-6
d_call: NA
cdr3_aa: CASKPPLGNSPLHF
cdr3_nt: TGTGCCAGCAAGCCCCCCCTAGGGAATTCACCCCTCCACTTT

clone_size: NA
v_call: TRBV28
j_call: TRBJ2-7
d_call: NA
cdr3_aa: CASSSHYEQYF
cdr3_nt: TGTGCCAGCAGTTCTCACTACGAGCAGTACTTC

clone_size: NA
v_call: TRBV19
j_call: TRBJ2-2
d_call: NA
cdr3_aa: CASTLRTANTGELFF
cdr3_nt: TGTGCCAGTACCCTTAGGACGGCGAACACCGGGGAGCTGTTTTTT

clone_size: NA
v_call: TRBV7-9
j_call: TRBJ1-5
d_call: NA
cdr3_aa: CASSPLPGVGSNQPQHF
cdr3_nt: TGTGCCAGCAGCCCCCTCCCAGGCGTCGGTAGCAATCAGCCCCAGCATTTT

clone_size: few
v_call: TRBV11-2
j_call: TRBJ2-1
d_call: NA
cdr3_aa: CASSPSDEQFF
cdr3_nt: TGTGCCAGCAGCCCCTCCGATGAGCAGTTCTTC

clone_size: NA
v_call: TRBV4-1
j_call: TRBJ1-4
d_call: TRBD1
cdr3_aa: CASSQKTGTTNEKLFF
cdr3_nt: TGCGCCAGCAGCCAAAAGACAGGGACAACTAATGAAAAACTGTTTTTT

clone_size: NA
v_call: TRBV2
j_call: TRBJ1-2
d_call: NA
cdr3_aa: CASSEPGAYGYTF
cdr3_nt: TGTGCCAGCAGTGAGCCGGGGGCCTATGGCTACACCTTC

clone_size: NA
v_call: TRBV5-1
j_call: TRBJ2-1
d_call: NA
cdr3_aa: CASSLGGSAYNEQFF
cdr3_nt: TGCGCCAGCAGCTTGGGGGGCTCGGCATACAATGAGCAGTTCTTC

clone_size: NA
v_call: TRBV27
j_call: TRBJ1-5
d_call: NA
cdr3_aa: CASSPNPTPGQPQHF
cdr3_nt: TGTGCCAGCAGTCCCAATCCGACCCCAGGTCAGCCCCAGCATTTT

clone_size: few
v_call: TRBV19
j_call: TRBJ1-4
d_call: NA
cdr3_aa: CASRDTEEEKLFF
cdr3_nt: TGTGCCAGTAGGGACACCGAGGAAGAAAAACTGTTTTTT

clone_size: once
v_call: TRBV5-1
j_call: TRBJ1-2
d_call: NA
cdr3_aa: CASSRGTDGYGYTF
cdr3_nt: TGCGCCAGCTCACGGGGGACCGATGGCTATGGCTACACCTTC

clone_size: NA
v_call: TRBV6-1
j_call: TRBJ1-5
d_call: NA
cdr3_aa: CASSGGTGILNQPQHF
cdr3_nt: TGTGCCAGCAGTGGGGGAACAGGTATACTCAATCAGCCCCAGCATTTT

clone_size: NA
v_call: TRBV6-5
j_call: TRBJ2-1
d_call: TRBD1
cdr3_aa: CACGYRTGGGEQFF
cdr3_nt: TGTGCCTGCGGCTACCGGACAGGGGGCGGTGAGCAGTTCTTC

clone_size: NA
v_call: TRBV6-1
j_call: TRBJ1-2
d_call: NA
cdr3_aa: CASSEWAGVNYGYTF
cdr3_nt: TGTGCCAGCAGTGAATGGGCAGGGGTGAACTATGGCTACACCTTC

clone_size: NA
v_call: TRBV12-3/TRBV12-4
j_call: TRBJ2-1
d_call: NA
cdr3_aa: CASRYQSKQFF
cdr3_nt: TGTGCCAGCAGATATCAATCAAAGCAGTTCTTC

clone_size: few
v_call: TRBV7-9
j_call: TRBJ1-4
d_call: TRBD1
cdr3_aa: CASSRTGTENEKLFF
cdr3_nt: TGTGCCAGCAGCCGAACCGGGACAGAAAATGAAAAACTGTTTTTT

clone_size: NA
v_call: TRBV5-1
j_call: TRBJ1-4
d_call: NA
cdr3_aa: CASSPDPGQDEKLFF
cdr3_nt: TGCGCCAGCAGCCCGGACCCCGGTCAGGATGAAAAACTGTTTTTT